The rows below give T cell receptor beta chains drawn from one sample of a study of cytomegalovirus exposure and HLA in healthy donors. Some clones are missing from TCRdb's copy, which holds only in-frame ones; the method was immunoSEQ multiplex PCR. This sample contains 100,000 to 150,000 clones. Material: PBMCs. These receptors all stem from a man aged 40-50 years in good health and CMV-seronegative. Both conserved end residues are part of each CDR3. The order of the fields is CDR3 protein, CDR3 DNA, D gene, V gene, J gene. D genes are given only for firm matches.

CDR3aa: CAWSVLNTQYF
CDR3nt: TGTGCCTGGAGTGTACTAAATACGCAGTATTTT
d_gene: NA
v_gene: TRBV30
j_gene: TRBJ2-3

CDR3aa: CASSVEDSNTSPLHF
CDR3nt: TGTGCCAGCAGTGTGGAGGACAGCAATACTTCACCCCTCCACTTT
d_gene: NA
v_gene: TRBV25-1
j_gene: TRBJ1-6

CDR3aa: CASRKDKANQPQHF
CDR3nt: TGCGCCAGCAGGAAGGACAAGGCGAATCAGCCCCAGCATTTT
d_gene: NA
v_gene: TRBV10-2
j_gene: TRBJ1-5

CDR3aa: CASTVAGCSYEQYF
CDR3nt: TGTGCCAGCACCGTAGCGGGTTGCTCCTACGAGCAGTACTTC
d_gene: TRBD2
v_gene: TRBV25-1
j_gene: TRBJ2-7

CDR3aa: CASSYSTLNTEAFF
CDR3nt: TGTGCCAGCAGTTACTCGACATTGAACACTGAAGCTTTCTTT
d_gene: NA
v_gene: TRBV6-5
j_gene: TRBJ1-1

CDR3aa: CASSSLRGNYEQYF
CDR3nt: TGTGCCAGCAGCTCGCTTAGGGGGAACTACGAGCAGTACTTC
d_gene: NA
v_gene: TRBV11-1
j_gene: TRBJ2-7

CDR3aa: CASKGSSGWETQYF
CDR3nt: TGTGCCAGCAAAGGCTCTAGCGGGTGGGAGACCCAGTACTTC
d_gene: TRBD2
v_gene: TRBV28
j_gene: TRBJ2-5

CDR3aa: CASSLQGADTIYF
CDR3nt: TGTGCCAGCAGCCTACAGGGGGCGGACACCATATATTTT
d_gene: TRBD1
v_gene: TRBV7-8
j_gene: TRBJ1-3

CDR3aa: CSALPGPSGGYEQYF
CDR3nt: TGCAGCGCCCTCCCAGGACCTAGCGGGGGTTACGAGCAGTACTTC
d_gene: TRBD2
v_gene: TRBV29-1
j_gene: TRBJ2-7

CDR3aa: CASSLSESGTEAFF
CDR3nt: TGTGCCAGCAGTTTATCTGAGTCCGGGACTGAAGCTTTCTTT
d_gene: NA
v_gene: TRBV28
j_gene: TRBJ1-1

CDR3aa: CASSIVVPGLMNTEAFF
CDR3nt: TGTGCCAGTAGTATAGTAGTCCCAGGGCTAATGAACACTGAAGCTTTCTTT
d_gene: NA
v_gene: TRBV19
j_gene: TRBJ1-1

CDR3aa: CASSEARAVLGGHQPQHF
CDR3nt: TGTGCCAGCAGTGAAGCGCGCGCGGTCCTCGGCGGTCATCAGCCCCAGCATTTT
d_gene: NA
v_gene: TRBV6-1
j_gene: TRBJ1-5

CDR3aa: CASSLGQANTEAFF
CDR3nt: TGTGCCAGCAGCTTAGGACAGGCGAACACTGAAGCTTTCTTT
d_gene: TRBD1
v_gene: TRBV7-3
j_gene: TRBJ1-1

CDR3aa: CASSQSYTGTYEQYF
CDR3nt: TGTGCCAGCAGTCAATCCTATACAGGGACCTACGAGCAGTACTTC
d_gene: NA
v_gene: TRBV6-5
j_gene: TRBJ2-7

CDR3aa: CASSLVGVSSRASYEQYF
CDR3nt: TGTGCCAGCAGCCTTGTGGGAGTTTCCTCGCGGGCATCCTACGAGCAGTACTTC
d_gene: NA
v_gene: TRBV7-2
j_gene: TRBJ2-7

CDR3aa: CASSSPLAGPPYNEQFF
CDR3nt: TGTGCCAGCAGTTCCCCCCTAGCGGGACCCCCCTACAATGAGCAGTTCTTC
d_gene: TRBD2
v_gene: TRBV7-9
j_gene: TRBJ2-1

CDR3aa: CASSTQREAAYEQYF
CDR3nt: TGTGCCAGCAGTACTCAGCGGGAGGCCGCCTACGAGCAGTACTTC
d_gene: TRBD2
v_gene: TRBV27
j_gene: TRBJ2-7

CDR3aa: CASSASLGQGLYEQYF
CDR3nt: TGTGCCAGCAGTGCTTCTCTGGGACAGGGACTCTACGAGCAGTACTTC
d_gene: TRBD1
v_gene: TRBV28
j_gene: TRBJ2-7

CDR3aa: CASSERAPRAFF
CDR3nt: TGTGCCAGCAGTGAACGCGCCCCTCGAGCTTTCTTT
d_gene: NA
v_gene: TRBV2
j_gene: TRBJ1-1

CDR3aa: CASSVGQGYEQYF
CDR3nt: TGTGCCAGCAGCGTCGGACAGGGCTACGAGCAGTACTTC
d_gene: TRBD1
v_gene: TRBV7-2
j_gene: TRBJ2-7

CDR3aa: CASSLGTGIGGHYGYTF
CDR3nt: TGTGCCAGCAGCTTGGGGACAGGGATTGGCGGTCACTATGGCTACACCTTC
d_gene: TRBD1
v_gene: TRBV5-6
j_gene: TRBJ1-2

CDR3aa: CASSLGTSGGEETQYF
CDR3nt: TGTGCCAGCAGCCTGGGGACTAGCGGAGGGGAAGAGACCCAGTACTTC
d_gene: TRBD2
v_gene: TRBV11-3
j_gene: TRBJ2-5

CDR3aa: CASTMNTEAFF
CDR3nt: TGTGCCAGCACCATGAACACTGAAGCTTTCTTT
d_gene: NA
v_gene: TRBV2
j_gene: TRBJ1-1

CDR3aa: CASRGLAGRGQYF
CDR3nt: TGTGCCAGCAGGGGACTAGCGGGTAGGGGGCAGTACTTC
d_gene: TRBD2
v_gene: TRBV2
j_gene: TRBJ2-5

CDR3aa: CASSVQGAPGNTIYF
CDR3nt: TGTGCCAGCAGTGTACAGGGGGCCCCTGGAAACACCATATATTTT
d_gene: TRBD1
v_gene: TRBV6-5
j_gene: TRBJ1-3

CDR3aa: CASSLATSDEQYF
CDR3nt: TGTGCCAGCAGCTTAGCGACTAGCGACGAGCAGTACTTC
d_gene: TRBD2
v_gene: TRBV11-2
j_gene: TRBJ2-7

CDR3aa: CASSWTGTGGIYEQYF
CDR3nt: TGTGCCAGCAGTTGGACCGGGACAGGGGGCATCTACGAGCAGTACTTC
d_gene: TRBD1
v_gene: TRBV11-2
j_gene: TRBJ2-7

CDR3aa: CASSVGTVTDTQYF
CDR3nt: TGTGCCAGCAGCGTAGGAACAGTCACAGATACGCAGTATTTT
d_gene: NA
v_gene: TRBV9
j_gene: TRBJ2-3

CDR3aa: CASSLDQWGYTF
CDR3nt: TGTGCCAGCAGCTTAGATCAGTGGGGCTACACCTTC
d_gene: NA
v_gene: TRBV11-3
j_gene: TRBJ1-2